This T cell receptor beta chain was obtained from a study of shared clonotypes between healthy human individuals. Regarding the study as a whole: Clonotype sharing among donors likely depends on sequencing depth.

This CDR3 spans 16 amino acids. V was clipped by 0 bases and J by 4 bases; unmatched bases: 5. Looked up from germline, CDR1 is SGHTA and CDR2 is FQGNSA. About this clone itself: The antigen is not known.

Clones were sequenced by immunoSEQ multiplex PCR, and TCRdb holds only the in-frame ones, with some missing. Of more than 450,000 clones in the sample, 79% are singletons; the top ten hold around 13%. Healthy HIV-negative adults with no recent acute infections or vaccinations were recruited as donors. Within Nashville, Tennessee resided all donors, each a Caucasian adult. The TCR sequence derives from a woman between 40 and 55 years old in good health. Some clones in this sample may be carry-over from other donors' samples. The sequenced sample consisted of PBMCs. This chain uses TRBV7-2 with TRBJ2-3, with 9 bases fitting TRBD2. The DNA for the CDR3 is TGTGCCAGCAGCTTAGCGATTAGCGGGAGTGCAGATACGCAGTATTTT. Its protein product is CASSLAISGSADTQYF.